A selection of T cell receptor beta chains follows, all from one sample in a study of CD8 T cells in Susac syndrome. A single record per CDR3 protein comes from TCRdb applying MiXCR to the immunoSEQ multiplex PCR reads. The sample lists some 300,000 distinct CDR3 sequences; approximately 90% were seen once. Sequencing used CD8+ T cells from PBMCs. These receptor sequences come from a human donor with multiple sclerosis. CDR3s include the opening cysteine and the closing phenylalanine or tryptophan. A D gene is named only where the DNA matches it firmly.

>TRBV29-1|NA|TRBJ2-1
CSVEGVGGRSSYNEQFF
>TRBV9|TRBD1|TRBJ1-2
CASSATGGATGGYTF
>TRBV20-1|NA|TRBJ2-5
CSARDFEFGSTQYF
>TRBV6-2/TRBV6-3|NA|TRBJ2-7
CASSYGDSSSYEQYF
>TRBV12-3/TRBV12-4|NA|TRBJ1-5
CASNLGTSNQPQHF
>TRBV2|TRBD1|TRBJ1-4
CASSAWAGGREKLFF
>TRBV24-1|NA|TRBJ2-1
CATSDSRDPDNEQFF
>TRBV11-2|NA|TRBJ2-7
CASSLGGGGYEQYF
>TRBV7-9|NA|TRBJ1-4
CASSLVSQHEKLFF
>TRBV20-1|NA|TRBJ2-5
CSASDQGGAETQYF
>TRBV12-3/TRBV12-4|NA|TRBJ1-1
CASSFISWGDTRGAFF
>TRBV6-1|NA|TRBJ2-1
CASSTLPTTQFF
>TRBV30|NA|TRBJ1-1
CAWSLDSSEAFF